This T cell receptor (beta chain) was identified during a study of glioma-infiltrating T cells after dendritic cell vaccination. Study details: Dendritic cells derived from monocytes and pulsed with autologous tumor lysate formed the vaccine.

The V gene's germline CDR1 is GTSNPN and CDR2 SVGIG (reference sequence). This CDR3 is 12 amino acids long. The V end was cut by 8 bases, the J end by 5 bases, with 13 bases between. The sample's time point: after dendritic cell vaccination, including at tumor progression/relapse. The method was immunoSEQ multiplex PCR; TCRdb's version includes in-frame clones alone and lacks a portion of them. The sample consists of about 110,000 clones, nearly 90% of them appearing once. The TCR originated in a human donor with glioblastoma. This sequence joins TRBV30 and TRBJ1-5; tentatively, D is TRBD1 (5 bases). The material sequenced was blood, taken after dendritic cell vaccination. CDR3 DNA: TGTGCCGGAGGGGATTTGGATCAGCCCCAGCATTTT. It encodes CAGGDLDQPQHF.